What follows are 12 T cell receptor beta chains derived from one specimen sequenced in a study of blood T cell repertoires in COVID-19. Produced via immunoSEQ multiplex PCR; TCRdb's table is partial and in-frame only. The table lists some 97,000 clones, over 80% of them singletons. The sample comprised peripheral blood. Every receptor here comes from a man aged 50 to 60 with active or convalescent COVID-19.

This clone was seen a few times. The chain is built from TRBV2 and TRBJ2-7; D is unclear. V was clipped by 1 base and J by 6 bases, with 7 bases between them. This CDR3 contains 12 residues. CDR1 and CDR2 from the germline V gene are SNHLY and FYNNEI. CDR3: CASSEGIAEQYF. The CDR3 DNA reads TGTGCCAGCAGTGAAGGGATAGCCGAGCAGTACTTC.

The chain joins TRBV5-4 to TRBJ1-2; D remains unclear. Per the germline V gene, CDR1 is SGHNT and CDR2 is YYREEE (reference sequence). Trimming stripped 2 bases from V and 12 bases from J, with 11 bases between. The CDR3 runs to 11 residues. The CDR3 DNA sequence: TGTGCCAGCAGCTTTGAGGGCTTACACACCTTC. Its protein product is CASSFEGLHTF.

The rearrangement uses TRBV12-2 and TRBJ2-7; TRBD1 is the table's D call and was not checked against the DNA. TRBV12-2 is recorded as a pseudogene. The CDR3 runs to 10 residues. The chain's CDR3 is CSTGRYEQYF. CDR3 sequence (DNA): TGCTCGACAGGGCGCTACGAGCAGTACTTC.

The V call is TRBV19, the J call TRBJ2-6, with a possible D match to TRBD1 (6 bases). V lost 5 bases and J 0 bases, leaving 23 bases between the germline ends. Per the germline V gene, CDR1 is LNHDA and CDR2 is SQIVND (reference sequence). CDR3 length equals 20 residues. The CDR3 DNA follows: TGTGCCAGTAGTCCCAGGACAGAGGCTTCTAGGATCTCTGGGGCCAACGTCCTGACTTTC. Encoded protein: CASSPRTEASRISGANVLTF.

V gene TRBV5-4 combines with J gene TRBJ2-5; perhaps TRBD2 as D (5 bases). The CDR3 is 13 amino acids. Germline V gene data show CDR1 as SGHNT and CDR2 as YYREEE (reference sequence). Between the trimmed V and J ends, which lost 6 bases and 0 bases, there was a span of 9 bases. CDR3 residues: CASTGNDQETQYF. As DNA, the CDR3 is TGTGCCAGCACCGGGAACGACCAAGAGACCCAGTACTTC. The variable domain in full, with the rest retrieved from reference TRBV5-4 and TRBJ2-5, is ETGVTQSPTHLIKTRGQQVTLRCSSQSGHNTVSWYQQALGQGPQFIFQYYREEENGRGNFPPRFSGLQFPNYSSELNVNALELDDSALYLCASTGNDQETQYFGPGTRLLVL.

In DNA, the CDR3 is TGTGCCAGTAGTAGGGGGCCTGCAACTAATGAAAAACTGTTTTTT. This translates into CASSRGPATNEKLFF. The V gene is TRBV19, the J gene TRBJ1-4, with D possibly matching TRBD1 (6 bases). The germline gives CDR1 LNHDA, CDR2 SQIVND (reference sequence). Trimming took off 4 bases at V and 0 bases at J, with 9 bases between the two ends. The CDR3 consists of 15 residues.

The genes are TRBV28 and TRBJ2-7; 8 bases agree with TRBD1. Germline V CDR1 and CDR2: MDHEN, SYDVKM. Trimming took 2 bases from V and 2 from J; bases not matched to a gene: 8. The CDR3 spans 16 residues. The CDR3 coding sequence is TGTGCCAGCAGTTTAGGGACCAGGGGGCTTACCTACGAGCAGTACTTC. Translating it yields CASSLGTRGLTYEQYF.

V usage is TRBV2 and J usage is TRBJ2-7, with D uncertain. This CDR3 is 11 amino acids long. V shed 7 bases and J shed 1 base, with 5 bases lying between them. From germline, CDR1 is SNHLY and CDR2 FYNNEI. The CDR3 DNA follows: TGTGCCAGCACCCCTTCCTACGAGCAGTACTTC. Its translation: CASTPSYEQYF.

This clone was observed once. Since the CDR3 does not end with the conserved phenylalanine or tryptophan, this likely comes from a read error. The rearrangement links TRBV10-3 to TRBJ1-2; 8 bases fit TRBD1. Per germline, CDR1 ENHRY and CDR2 SYGVKD. CDR3 size: 15 residues. Trimming removed 5 bases from V and 4 bases from J; junction bases left unmatched: 9. CDR3 loop: CAISSQGARSYGYTL. The CDR3 DNA reads TGTGCCATCAGTTCTCAGGGGGCGCGAAGCTATGGCTACACCCTC.

CDR3 protein: CAWRFGGPGELFF. CDR3 coding DNA: TGTGCCTGGAGGTTCGGGGGTCCCGGGGAGCTGTTTTTT. The gene calls are TRBV30 and TRBJ2-2; D is perhaps TRBD2 (6 bases). CDR1 GTSNPN and CDR2 SVGIG come from the germline V gene (reference sequence). Trimming stripped 3 bases from V and 6 bases from J, with 11 bases between. The CDR3 is made up of 13 amino acids. The complete variable domain, with remaining parts taken from reference TRBV30 and TRBJ2-2, reads SQTIHQWPATLVQPVGSPLSLECTVEGTSNPNLYWYRQAAGRGLQLLFYSVGIGQISSEVPQNLSASRPQDRQFILSSKKLLLSDSGFYLCAWRFGGPGELFFGEGSRLTVL.

The chain recombines TRBV24-1 with TRBJ2-1; TRBD2 matches 10 bases. CDR1 and CDR2 (germline): KGHDR, SFDVKD. V lost 9 bases, J lost 5 bases, and 3 bases stayed unmatched. CDR3 size: 13 residues. CDR3 protein: CATGLAEDNEQFF. In DNA, the CDR3 is TGTGCCACCGGACTAGCGGAAGACAATGAGCAGTTCTTC.

This clone was counted once. The V gene is TRBV5-4, the J gene TRBJ1-3; tentatively, D is TRBD1 (5 bases). The CDR3 loop spans 14 amino acids. Per the germline V gene, CDR1 is SGHNT and CDR2 is YYREEE (reference sequence). With 1 base removed from V and 4 bases from J, the gap between germline ends came to 9 bases. Written as DNA, the CDR3 is TGTGCCAGCAGCTTGCAGGGAGGCGGAAACACCATATATTTT. The encoded protein is CASSLQGGGNTIYF. The entire variable domain, with the rest obtained from reference TRBV5-4 and TRBJ1-3, is as follows: ETGVTQSPTHLIKTRGQQVTLRCSSQSGHNTVSWYQQALGQGPQFIFQYYREEENGRGNFPPRFSGLQFPNYSSELNVNALELDDSALYLCASSLQGGGNTIYFGEGSWLTVV.